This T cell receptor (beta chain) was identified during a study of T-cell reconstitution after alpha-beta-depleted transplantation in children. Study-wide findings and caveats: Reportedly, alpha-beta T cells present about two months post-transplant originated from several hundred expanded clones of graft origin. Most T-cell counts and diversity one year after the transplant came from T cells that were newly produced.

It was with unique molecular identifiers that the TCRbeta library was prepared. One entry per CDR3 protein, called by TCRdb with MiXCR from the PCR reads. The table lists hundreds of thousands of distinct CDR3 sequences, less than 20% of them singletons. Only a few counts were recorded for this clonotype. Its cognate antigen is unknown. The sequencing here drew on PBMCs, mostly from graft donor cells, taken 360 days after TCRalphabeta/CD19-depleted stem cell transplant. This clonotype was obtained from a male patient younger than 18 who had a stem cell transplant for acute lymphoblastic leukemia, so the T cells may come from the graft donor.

The CDR3 DNA sequence: TGTGCCAGCAGCCCGGGACCACTCACCGGGGAGCTGTTTTTT. Translating gives CASSPGPLTGELFF. The chain links TRBV5-6 to TRBJ2-2; either TRBD1 or TRBD2 may fit D (5 bases each). V lost 4 bases, J lost 4 bases, and 11 bases lay in between. Germline loops: CDR1 SGHDT, CDR2 YYEEEE. This CDR3 has 14 amino acids.